The clone carrying this T cell receptor (beta chain) was observed many times. The antigen is unknown. The data derive from a study of T cells in Graves' hyperthyroidism and ophthalmopathy. Study as a whole: Sampling of peripheral blood happened at initial diagnosis, prior to any treatment. The study, taken as a whole, reports: In the analysis, a 13 V-J model separated ophthalmopathy from stable hyperthyroidism.

RNA transcripts yielded amplified TCR beta CDR3 regions. A set of HTBI primers served as the primers for a first-round RT-PCR of the TCR CDR3. TCRdb passed the multiplex PCR reads through MiXCR, listing each CDR3 protein once. This table holds some 490,000 distinct CDR3 sequences, approximately 16% found once. The germline V gene has CDR1 SGHAT and CDR2 FQNNGV. This CDR3 has 12 residues. V was pared by 4 bases and J by 9 bases, with 12 bases between. Sequenced material: blood. The TCR comes from a woman aged 30 to 39 with Graves' ophthalmopathy. The chain couples TRBV11-2 to TRBJ1-1, with D perhaps TRBD1 (5 bases). For the CDR3, the DNA is TGTGCCAGCAGCTGGGGGGGGTTTCAAGCTTTCTTT. It encodes CASSWGGFQAFF.